In its sample, the clone carrying this T cell receptor beta chain was seen many times. The antigen remains unidentified. These data are taken from a study of CD8 T cells in ankylosing spondylitis. Study findings and constraints: Made up of under 10 highly homologous variants, a TCR beta motif appeared characteristic of ankylosing spondylitis blood. Disease-linked clones reportedly concentrated significantly in matched ankylosing spondylitis synovial fluid.

Germline CDR1 is LGHNA and CDR2 is YNFKEQ. This CDR3 contains 16 residues. V dropped 4 bases and J dropped 5; count of bases not matched to a gene: 13. Each TCR beta library was made by quantitative 5'-RACE that incorporated molecular barcodes. From the 5' RACE reads, TCRdb called clonotypes with MiXCR, one entry per CDR3 protein. The table includes approximately 100,000 distinct CDR3 sequences, roughly 8% detected once. Sequencing was carried out using blood, either unsorted or a sorted T cell fraction (not recorded which). The chain has TRBV4-2 and TRBJ1-2, with 7 bases lining up with TRBD1. This sequence was found in a male donor with ankylosing spondylitis or in good health (not recorded which). CDR3 sequence reads: CASSRITGTAIYGYTF. The CDR3 nucleotides read TGTGCCAGCAGCCGGATTACCGGGACAGCTATTTATGGCTACACCTTC.